The 26 T cell receptor beta chains given below trace back to one sample, sequenced in a study of regulatory T cells in long-lasting Graves disease. With iRepertoire HTBI primers and Arm-PCR of CDR3 regions, TCR beta libraries were built. TCRdb ran MiXCR on the multiplex PCR reads and lists one entry per CDR3 protein. Of about 430,000 distinct CDR3 sequences in the sample, approximately 15% were seen once. The sample's time point: newly diagnosed GD, antithyroid drugs for less than 3 months. RNA extracted from PBMCs served as the sequencing template. The data were also submitted as part of a second study, on T cells in Graves' hyperthyroidism and ophthalmopathy.

The starting material was peripheral blood mononuclear cells (PBMCs), obtained at new diagnosis, from a patient treated with antithyroid drugs. The receptors originated from a woman aged 40 to 55 with Graves disease.

The rearrangement uses TRBV19 and TRBJ1-6; no clear D gene. V gave up 4 bases and J gave up 6 bases, with 13 bases separating them. CDR1 is LNHDA, CDR2 SQIVND, per germline (reference sequence). The CDR3 has 15 residues. DNA for the CDR3: TGTGCCAGTAGTACCCGGACCCGGGGTAATTCACCCCTCCACTTT. This encodes CASSTRTRGNSPLHF. Filled out from reference TRBV19 and TRBJ1-6, the complete variable domain reads DGGITQSPKYLFRKEGQNVTLSCEQNLNHDAMYWYRQDPGQGLRLIYYSQIVNDFQKGDIAEGYSVSREKKESFPLTVTSAQKNPTAFYLCASSTRTRGNSPLHFGNGTRLTVT.

This clonotype has at least ten counts. The CDR3, as DNA: TGTGCCAGCAGATCCGGGACTAGCGTCAATGAGCAGTTCTTC. Amino acids: CASRSGTSVNEQFF. The chain couples TRBV2 to TRBJ2-1, with 10 bases aligning to TRBD2. The germline V gene has CDR1 SNHLY and CDR2 FYNNEI. J gave up 6 bases and V 6 bases, and 5 bases lay outside the gene matches. The CDR3 runs to 14 residues.

This clonotype has a count of ten or more. The J gene is TRBJ2-5, the V gene TRBV7-2; D is unresolved. Germline lookup yields CDR1 SGHTA and CDR2 FQGNSA. CDR3 length equals 14 residues. The V gene lost 5 bases and the J gene lost 2 bases, with 12 bases spanning the gap. This CDR3 is CASSPGRIQETQYF. CDR3 nucleotides: TGTGCCAGCAGCCCCGGACGTATACAAGAGACCCAGTACTTC.

J is TRBJ2-1 and V is TRBV12-5, with D perhaps TRBD1 (6 bases). The length of the CDR3 is 16 residues. The germline V and J ends were trimmed by 5 bases and 2 bases, with 16 bases remaining between them. The germline V gene has CDR1 LGHNT and CDR2 FRNRAP. CDR3 sequence: CASGPKGVSAYNEQFF. For the CDR3, the DNA is TGTGCTAGTGGTCCGAAGGGGGTAAGTGCCTACAATGAGCAGTTCTTC.

This clonotype occurred many times. This rearrangement joins TRBV28 to TRBJ2-7, with a possible D match to TRBD2 (5 bases). This CDR3 is 18 amino acids long. The V gene lost 1 base and the J gene lost 0 bases, with 19 bases spanning the gap. Germline V lookup: CDR1 MDHEN, CDR2 SYDVKM. The CDR3 protein is CASSLFLRWRVNSYEQYF. DNA of the CDR3: TGTGCCAGCAGTTTATTCCTCAGGTGGCGGGTGAACTCCTACGAGCAGTACTTC. The full variable domain, its missing parts supplied by reference TRBV28 and TRBJ2-7, is DVKVTQSSRYLVKRTGEKVFLECVQDMDHENMFWYRQDPGLGLRLIYFSYDVKMKEKGDIPEGYSVSREKKERFSLILESASTNQTSMYLCASSLFLRWRVNSYEQYFGPGTRLTVT.

In regard to this clonotype: A much larger clone differs by one base, so this may be a read error. Written as DNA, the CDR3 is TGTACCAGCAGCTTAGTAGGGGGCAAATCGGATACGCAGTATTTT. This codes for CTSSLVGGKSDTQYF. J is TRBJ2-3 and V is TRBV11-2; TRBD1 matches at 7 bases. CDR3 length: 15 residues. Germline CDR1 SGHAT, CDR2 FQNNGV. Together with reference TRBV11-2 and TRBJ2-3, the CDR3 gives the full variable domain: EAGVAQSPRYKIIEKRQSVAFWCNPISGHATLYWYQQILGQGPKLLIQFQNNGVVDDSQLPKDRFSAERLKGVDSTLKIQPAKLEDSAVYLCTSSLVGGKSDTQYFGPGTRLTVL.

There are many counts of this clonotype. This chain joins TRBV27 and TRBJ2-5; D is undetermined. The CDR3 is 13 residues long. The V gene lost 6 bases and the J gene lost 2 bases, with 10 bases spanning the gap. Germline loops: CDR1 MNHEY, CDR2 SMNVEV (reference sequence). DNA for the CDR3: TGTGCCAGCAGCCACCCACCTCAAGAGACCCAGTACTTC. It specifies CASSHPPQETQYF.

This clonotype was recorded at least ten times. The chain carries TRBV28 and TRBJ2-7; 13 bases are shared with TRBD2. CDR1 MDHEN and CDR2 SYDVKM come from the germline V gene. The CDR3 covers 17 residues. V trimming: 5 bases; J trimming: 3 bases; junction bases outside the gene matches: 10. The CDR3 spells CASSPPGTSGTNYEQYF. The CDR3, as DNA: TGTGCCAGCAGTCCTCCCGGGACTAGCGGGACAAACTACGAGCAGTACTTC.

This clonotype was seen ten or more times. J is TRBJ2-3 and V is TRBV5-5, with a tentative D call TRBD2 (5 bases). The germline gives CDR1 SGHKS, CDR2 YYEKEE (reference sequence). This CDR3 contains 14 residues. CDR3 sequence (DNA): TGTGCAAGCCGTTCGGGATATGCCACAGATACGCAGTATTTT. Protein: CASRSGYATDTQYF. The full variable domain, completed using reference TRBV5-5 and TRBJ2-3, is DAGVTQSPTHLIKTRGQQVTLRCSPISGHKSVSWYQQVLGQGPQFIFQYYEKEERGRGNFPDRFSARQFPNYSSELNVNALLLGDSALYLCASRSGYATDTQYFGPGTRLTVL.

This clonotype was counted ten times or more. The V and J genes are TRBV10-2 and TRBJ1-3; unclear D gene. V lost 4 bases to trimming and J lost 0 bases, with 10 bases between them. Germline V gene data show CDR1 as WSHSY and CDR2 as SAAADI. The CDR3 is 15 residues long. The CDR3 spells CASSAVLHSGNTIYF. The CDR3 DNA reads TGCGCCAGCAGTGCGGTCCTCCACTCTGGAAACACCATATATTTT.

The V gene is TRBV12-3 or TRBV12-4, the J gene TRBJ1-1; D is possibly TRBD1 (5 bases). V was cut by 6 bases and J by 7 bases, with 12 bases left in between. The CDR3 loop spans 12 amino acids. CDR3 region: CASSKQALEAFF. CDR3 in DNA: TGTGCCAGCAGCAAACAGGCGCTTGAAGCTTTCTTT.

This clonotype was seen a handful of times. V and J are TRBV5-1 and TRBJ2-7, with 13 bases fitting TRBD2. The CDR3 contains 18 residues. Trimming cost V 0 bases and J 1 base; bases outside gene matches: 7. Germline CDR1 is SGHRS and CDR2 is YFSETQ. The DNA of the CDR3 is TGCGCCAGCAGCTTGGCCGGGACTAGCGGGAAACGATCCTACGAGCAGTACTTC. It yields the protein CASSLAGTSGKRSYEQYF. Supplemented by reference TRBV5-1 and TRBJ2-7, the full variable domain reads KAGVTQTPRYLIKTRGQQVTLSCSPISGHRSVSWYQQTPGQGLQFLFEYFSETQRNKGNFPGRFSGRQFSNSRSEMNVSTLELGDSALYLCASSLAGTSGKRSYEQYFGPGTRLTVT.

The chain combines TRBV2 with TRBJ2-1, with 11 bases fitting TRBD2. Germline CDR1 is SNHLY and CDR2 is FYNNEI. V lost 2 bases to trimming and J lost 4 bases; unmatched junction nucleotides: 4. CDR3 size: 16 residues. The CDR3: CASSELLAGGYNEQFF. The CDR3, as DNA: TGTGCCAGCAGTGAACTGCTAGCGGGAGGTTACAATGAGCAGTTCTTC.

This clonotype has at least ten counts. This chain connects TRBV11-3 to TRBJ2-1, with D maybe TRBD1 (5 bases). This CDR3 has 14 residues. Trimming pared 5 bases from V and 3 bases from J, leaving 11 bases between. CDR1 and CDR2 (germline): SGHNT, YENEEA. DNA of the CDR3: TGTGCCAGCAGCAGTTGGGGCTACTACAATGAGCAGTTCTTC. The encoded protein is CASSSWGYYNEQFF. Full variable domain (missing parts from reference TRBV11-3 and TRBJ2-1): EAGVVQSPRYKIIEKKQPVAFWCNPISGHNTLYWYLQNLGQGPELLIRYENEEAVDDSQLPKDRFSAERLKGVDSTLKIQPAELGDSAVYLCASSSWGYYNEQFFGPGTRLTVL.

The gene calls are TRBV9 and TRBJ2-1; D not certain. Germline CDR1 SGDLS, CDR2 YYNGEE. There are 15 residues in the CDR3. V was shortened by 2 bases and J by 2 bases, with 11 bases between the two germline ends. In DNA form, the CDR3 reads TGTGCCAGCAGCGTGACTCTGAACCCCTACAATGAGCAGTTCTTC. This encodes CASSVTLNPYNEQFF.

This clonotype was picked up many times. The chain carries TRBV7-6 and TRBJ2-2, with TRBD2 identical over 16 bases. The germline CDR1 and CDR2 sequences are SGHVS and FNYEAQ. V lost 4 bases to trimming and J lost 7 bases; unmatched junction nucleotides: 6. The CDR3 totals 17 residues. For the CDR3, the DNA is TGTGCCAGCAGCTCGGGACTAGCGGGAGGGACCGGCGGGGAGCTGTTTTTT. Amino acid sequence: CASSSGLAGGTGGELFF. Full variable domain (missing parts from reference TRBV7-6 and TRBJ2-2): GAGVSQSPRYKVTKRGQDVALRCDPISGHVSLYWYRQALGQGPEFLTYFNYEAQQDKSGLPNDRFSAERPEGSISTLTIQRTEQRDSAMYRCASSSGLAGGTGGELFFGEGSRLTVL.

This clonotype was seen repeatedly, ten times or more. This chain joins TRBV6-2 or TRBV6-3 and TRBJ2-1, with D maybe TRBD2 (6 bases). V was trimmed by 0 bases and J by 9 bases, leaving 15 bases between them. This CDR3 has 15 residues. The germline gives CDR1 MNHEY, CDR2 SVGEGT. CDR3 nucleotide sequence: TGTGCCAGCAGTTACTCGACCGGACCCGGGAGTGAGCAGTTCTTC. Protein sequence: CASSYSTGPGSEQFF.

In this sample, this clonotype turned up many times. The gene calls are TRBV7-9 and TRBJ2-1; weak D call: TRBD1 (5 bases). Germline CDR1 and CDR2: SEHNR and FQNEAQ (reference sequence). The CDR3 is 14 residues long. V was clipped by 2 bases and J by 6 bases, with 11 bases between them. The CDR3 sequence: CASSLQGPSNEQFF. CDR3 nucleotide sequence: TGTGCCAGCAGCTTACAGGGCCCCTCCAATGAGCAGTTCTTC.

This clonotype showed up many times. The chain is built from TRBV7-2 and TRBJ2-7, with 11 bases lining up with TRBD2. CDR3 length equals 16 residues. Germline V lookup: CDR1 SGHTA, CDR2 FQGNSA. V trimming: 1 base; J trimming: 2 bases; junction bases outside the gene matches: 4. The CDR3 nucleotides read TGTGCCAGCAGCTTAGGAGATAGCGGGAGGGCCTACGAGCAGTACTTC. This sequence encodes CASSLGDSGRAYEQYF.

This clonotype was recorded at least ten times. The chain is built from TRBV10-3 and TRBJ2-1; 13 nucleotides agree with TRBD2. Losses at the gene ends were 8 bases for V and 6 bases for J; bases not matched to a gene: 10. The CDR3 runs to 16 residues. Germline V gene lookup returns CDR1 ENHRY and CDR2 SYGVKD. Here the CDR3 DNA reads TGTGCCATCGAGGGAGGGGGACTAGCGGGGCGCAATGAGCAGTTCTTC. It is translated as CAIEGGGLAGRNEQFF.

The rearrangement uses TRBV7-2 and TRBJ1-5, with a tentative D call TRBD1 (5 bases). The length of the CDR3 is 15 residues. V lost 5 bases and J lost 0, with 11 bases in between. Germline V gives CDR1 SGHTA, CDR2 FQGNSA. Here the CDR3 reads CASSGSGYSNQPQHF. Here the CDR3 DNA reads TGTGCCAGCAGCGGATCAGGGTATAGCAATCAGCCCCAGCATTTT.

This clonotype was counted ten times or more. The chain has TRBV7-2 and TRBJ2-1; 9 positions match TRBD1. V gave up 4 bases and J gave up 1 base; unmatched junction bases: 11. The CDR3 covers 18 residues. Germline V gene lookup returns CDR1 SGHTA and CDR2 FQGNSA. For the CDR3, the DNA is TGTGCCAGCAGCTCACCCTGGGACAGGGCCTTATCCTACAATGAGCAGTTCTTC. Translated, it gives CASSSPWDRALSYNEQFF.

This clonotype has only a few counts. The rearrangement links TRBV7-2 to TRBJ2-3, with D maybe TRBD1 (6 bases). The CDR3 is 16 residues long. Germline loops: CDR1 SGHTA, CDR2 FQGNSA. V shed 2 bases and J shed 0 bases, with 12 bases lying between them. Written as DNA, the CDR3 is TGTGCCAGCAGCTTAAGGGGGTCGGGGAGCACAGATACGCAGTATTTT. Its translation is CASSLRGSGSTDTQYF.

This clonotype was seen at least ten times. The rearrangement links TRBV19 to TRBJ2-7, with 10 bases that match TRBD1. The length of the CDR3 is 14 residues. After removal of 6 bases from V and 5 bases from J, the junction contained 7 bases not matched to a gene. CDR1 and CDR2 from the germline V gene are LNHDA and SQIVND (reference sequence). CDR3 sequence reads: CASSPRDRGNEQYF. In DNA, the CDR3 is TGTGCCAGTAGCCCGAGGGACAGGGGCAACGAGCAGTACTTC.

This clonotype was observed many times. The rearrangement joins TRBV30 to TRBJ1-2; D is possibly TRBD1 (5 bases). The V and J ends lost 3 bases and 7 bases respectively, with 9 bases between them. This CDR3 region has 11 residues. Germline values: CDR1 GTSNPN, CDR2 SVGIG (reference sequence). Here the CDR3 DNA reads TGTGCCTGGAGCGGGGGGTCTGGCTACACCTTC. Its protein is CAWSGGSGYTF.

J is TRBJ2-1 and V is TRBV7-3, with 12 bases fitting TRBD2. The germline CDR1 and CDR2 sequences are SGHTA and FQGTGA. V shed 5 bases, J shed 8 bases, and the junction held 10 bases outside the gene matches. The CDR3 totals 16 residues. The CDR3 region has the DNA TGTGCCAGCAGCCCGGCTAGCGGGAGGGCAGGCGATGAGCAGTTCTTC. Translation: CASSPASGRAGDEQFF.